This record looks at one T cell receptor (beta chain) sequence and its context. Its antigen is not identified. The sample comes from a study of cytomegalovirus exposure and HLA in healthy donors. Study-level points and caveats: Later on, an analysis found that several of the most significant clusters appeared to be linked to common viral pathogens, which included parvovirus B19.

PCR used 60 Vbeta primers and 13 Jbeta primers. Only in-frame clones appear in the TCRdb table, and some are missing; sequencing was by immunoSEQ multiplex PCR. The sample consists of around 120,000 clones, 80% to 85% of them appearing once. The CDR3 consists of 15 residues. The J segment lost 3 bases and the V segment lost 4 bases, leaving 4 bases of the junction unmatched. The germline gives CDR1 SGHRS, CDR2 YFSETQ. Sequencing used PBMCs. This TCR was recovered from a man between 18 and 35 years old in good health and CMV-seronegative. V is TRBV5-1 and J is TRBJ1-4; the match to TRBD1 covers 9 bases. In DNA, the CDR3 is TGCGCCAGCAGCCAAGGGACAGGGCCTAATGAAAAACTGTTTTTT. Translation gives CASSQGTGPNEKLFF.